This T cell receptor beta chain appears in the sequencing data of a study of T cells after posttransplantation cyclophosphamide. Study-wide results and limits: Recipient CMV seropositivity and CMV reactivation strongly tracked TRB clonality. Donor CD8+ memory clones often dominated recipient blood repertoires at later times.

Sequencing was performed with immunoSEQ multiplex PCR; in TCRdb, only in-frame clones are kept and a portion is missing. The sample has some 40,000 clones, none seen only once. This related bone marrow graft donor gave peripheral blood on the day of marrow donation. Many counts were recorded for this clone. Its target is unknown. CDR1 KGHSH and CDR2 LQKENI come from the germline V gene. The CDR3 is 14 amino acids. The ends were cut back, 3 bases at V and 4 bases at J, with 10 bases in the middle. The TCR sequence derives from a man between 45 and 60 years old in good health, CMV-negative, and a related stem cell transplant donor. The sample consisted of PBMCs. The chain has TRBV18 and TRBJ1-3, with D possibly TRBD1 on 6 matching bases. The CDR3 DNA reads TGTGCCAGCTCACCCGGGGGGCTCGGAAACACCATATATTTT. As protein: CASSPGGLGNTIYF.